Detailed here is one T cell receptor (beta chain). Its target is unknown. The data stem from a study of T-cell reconstitution after alpha-beta-depleted transplantation in children. Study-wide points: A year post-transplant, T-cell counts and diversity derived mostly from newly produced T cells. It was reported that alpha-beta T cells came from several hundred expanded graft clones (about two months after transplant). Surviving recipient T cells and thymic progenitors accounted for the high day-60 TCRbeta diversity observed in some patients.

The TCRbeta library was prepared with unique molecular identifiers. One entry per CDR3 protein results from TCRdb running MiXCR on the PCR reads. The table records about 900,000 distinct CDR3 sequences, about 31% of them present only once. The J segment lost 2 bases and the V segment lost 5 bases, leaving 7 bases of the junction unmatched. The CDR3 is 17 amino acids. This TCR derives from a boy in the first two years of life who had a stem cell transplant for SCID, so the T cells may come from the graft donor. V and J are TRBV12-3 or TRBV12-4 and TRBJ2-3, with 13 positions matching TRBD2. The sample consisted of PBMCs, mostly from graft donor cells, taken 360 days after TCRalphabeta/CD19-depleted stem cell transplant. CDR3 amino acids: CASSLRTSGGDTDTQYF. The CDR3 coding sequence is TGTGCCAGCAGTCTGAGGACTAGCGGGGGAGACACAGATACGCAGTATTTT.